A selection of T cell receptor beta chains follows, all from one sample in a study of blood T cell repertoires in COVID-19. Clones were sequenced by immunoSEQ multiplex PCR, and TCRdb holds only the in-frame ones, with some missing. The sample has around 2,000 clones; about 75% are singletons. Sequencing was carried out using peripheral blood. Receptors were obtained from a man between 70 and 80 years old with active COVID-19. CDR3s include the opening cysteine and the closing phenylalanine or tryptophan. The D gene is left open where the match is weak. Not all rows give a size; the values are once, few, many and, for expanded clones, a class.

abundance,v_gene,j_gene,d_gene,len,CDR3nt,CDR3aa
few,TRBV29-1,TRBJ2-2,NA,12,TGCAGCGTTGTTCCGGGGACCGGGGAGCTGTTTTTT,CSVVPGTGELFF
NA,TRBV4-2,TRBJ1-4,TRBD1,16,TGTGCCAGCAGCCAAGCAAAGGGACAGGCTGACGAAAAACTGTTTTTT,CASSQAKGQADEKLFF
NA,TRBV27,TRBJ1-2,NA,12,TGTGCCAGCAGCCCCGTGAGAGGGGGCTACACCTTC,CASSPVRGGYTF
NA,TRBV29-1,TRBJ2-5,NA,16,TGCAGCGTCGTGAACCGGACTTCTCCCACACAAGAGACCCAGTACTTC,CSVVNRTSPTQETQYF
NA,TRBV18,TRBJ1-4,TRBD1,14,TGTGCCAGCTCAGACATGGGACAGACCGAAAAACTGTTTTTT,CASSDMGQTEKLFF
large,TRBV4-1,TRBJ1-5,NA,15,TGCGCCAGCAGCCAAGATTACAGGCTTGCTCAGCCCCAGCATTTT,CASSQDYRLAQPQHF
NA,TRBV24-1,TRBJ2-1,NA,15,TGTGCCACCAGTGACCAAACCGGGGCCTACAATGAGCAGTTCTTC,CATSDQTGAYNEQFF
NA,TRBV9,TRBJ2-5,NA,15,TGTGCCAGCAGCGTAGGTCGAGGGTTCCAAGAGACCCAGTACTTC,CASSVGRGFQETQYF
large,TRBV19,TRBJ1-3,NA,16,TGTGCCAGTAGTCTACAGGGAATCGCCTCTGGAAACACCATATATTTT,CASSLQGIASGNTIYF
large,TRBV24-1,TRBJ1-2,TRBD1,13,TGTGCCACCAAGGGACAGGGGTACTATGGCTACACCTTC,CATKGQGYYGYTF
NA,TRBV12-3/TRBV12-4,TRBJ1-2,NA,13,TGTGCCAGCAGTTTACGGCGGTTCTATGGCTACACCTTC,CASSLRRFYGYTF
NA,TRBV6-2/TRBV6-3,TRBJ1-2,NA,15,TGTGCCAGCAGTCAAAACAGGGCTGTCAGCGAGGGCTACACCTTC,CASSQNRAVSEGYTF
NA,TRBV6-5,TRBJ2-2,NA,14,TGTGCCGGACAGTTAGTCCCGAACACCGGGGAGCTGTTTTTT,CAGQLVPNTGELFF
NA,TRBV20-1,TRBJ2-1,TRBD2,14,TGCAGTGCTGGTGGGACTAGCGCCTACAATGAGCAGTTCTTC,CSAGGTSAYNEQFF
NA,TRBV20-1,TRBJ2-1,TRBD2,17,TGCAGTGCTAGTCAGTTCCGCGGGAGAAAAGCCTACAATGAGCAGTTCTTC,CSASQFRGRKAYNEQFF
NA,TRBV2,TRBJ1-2,NA,15,TGTGCCAGCAATGGGGAGGGGGATACTAACTATGGCTACACCTTC,CASNGEGDTNYGYTF
NA,TRBV5-1,TRBJ2-6,TRBD1,18,TGCGCCAGCAGCTTGGCGGGGACAGGGGTCTCTGGGGCCAACGTCCTGACTTTC,CASSLAGTGVSGANVLTF
NA,TRBV19,TRBJ2-5,TRBD2,14,TGTGCCAGTAATGATGGGGGGGTCCAAGAGACCCAGTACTTC,CASNDGGVQETQYF
NA,TRBV3-1/TRBV3-2,TRBJ2-5,TRBD2,17,TGTGCCAGCAGCCCGGCGGGGGGCGCGGGGGGTCGAGAGACCCAGTACTTC,CASSPAGGAGGRETQYF
NA,TRBV2,TRBJ2-7,NA,12,TGTGCCAGCAGTGAATCTCCCAGGGAGCAGTACTTC,CASSESPREQYF
NA,TRBV6-5,TRBJ1-1,NA,12,TGTGCCAGCAGCCCCAGGGGATCGGGAGCTTTCTTT,CASSPRGSGAFF
NA,TRBV7-2,TRBJ1-2,NA,14,TGTGCCAGCAGCTTAGGTGACCTAGCCCGTGGCTACACCTTC,CASSLGDLARGYTF
NA,TRBV4-2,TRBJ1-2,TRBD1,13,TGTGCCAGCAGCCAGGACAGGGTGTATGGCTACACCTTC,CASSQDRVYGYTF
NA,TRBV24-1,TRBJ1-5,NA,15,TGTGCCACCAGTGAAGGGGTATATAGCAATCAGCCCCAGCATTTT,CATSEGVYSNQPQHF
NA,TRBV7-2,TRBJ2-3,NA,20,TGTGCCAGCAGCTTAGCGCTAGTGTCCTACAGGGCGGAAAACGAGAATACGCAGTATTTT,CASSLALVSYRAENENTQYF
NA,TRBV19,TRBJ1-6,TRBD1,17,TGTGCCAGTAGTCGGACCGCCGGGACAGGGGGGGCCTGGGCCCTCCACTTT,CASSRTAGTGGAWALHF
NA,TRBV27,TRBJ1-2,NA,15,TGTGCCAGCAGTCTACGAGGGGTAGGGGGACATGGCTACACCTTC,CASSLRGVGGHGYTF
NA,TRBV5-1,TRBJ2-5,NA,14,TGCGCCAGCAGCTTGGCCGCAGGGATGAAGACCCAGTACTTC,CASSLAAGMKTQYF
NA,TRBV19,TRBJ2-1,NA,13,TGTGCCAGTAGTAGTCTAGCAGCGGATGAGCAGTTCTTC,CASSSLAADEQFF
NA,TRBV5-4,TRBJ1-2,NA,14,TGTGCCAGCAAGCCGCCGCGGGGCCTCTATGGCTACACCTTC,CASKPPRGLYGYTF
few,TRBV10-3,TRBJ1-1,TRBD1,15,TGTGCCATCAGTTTTCCGGGACAGGGGGCCACTGAAGCTTTCTTT,CAISFPGQGATEAFF
NA,TRBV27,TRBJ2-2,NA,16,TGTGCCAGCAGTCCCCTCTCTGTTACGAACACCGGGGAGCTGTTTTTT,CASSPLSVTNTGELFF
once,TRBV3-1/TRBV3-2,TRBJ2-7,TRBD1,14,TGTGCCAGCAGCCGGCGACAGGGGGAGGGCGAGCAGTACTTC,CASSRRQGEGEQYF
NA,TRBV3-1/TRBV3-2,TRBJ2-7,TRBD2,15,TGTGCCAGCAGCCTTAGCGGGGGACGTTCCTACGAGCAGTACTTC,CASSLSGGRSYEQYF
NA,TRBV19,TRBJ1-1,TRBD1,12,TGTGCCAGTAGTCCTATTAGGGGGCTTGCTTTCTTT,CASSPIRGLAFF
NA,TRBV7-2,TRBJ2-7,NA,14,TGTGCCAGCAGCCACCGGACTTCCTCCTACGAGCAGTACTTC,CASSHRTSSYEQYF
NA,TRBV27,TRBJ1-1,NA,14,TGTGCCAGCACAACGGCAGGGGTAGTCACTGAAGCTTTCTTT,CASTTAGVVTEAFF
NA,TRBV2,TRBJ2-7,TRBD1,12,TGTGCCACCACCGGGACAGGCGACGAGCAGTACTTC,CATTGTGDEQYF
large,TRBV6-5,TRBJ2-1,TRBD1,15,TGTGCCAGCAGTCAGGGGACAGGGTACTACAATGAGCAGTTCTTC,CASSQGTGYYNEQFF
NA,TRBV27,TRBJ2-1,TRBD2,18,TGTGCCAGCAGTTTAGCTAGCGGGGGGGGAGGAGGGTACAATGAGCAGTTCTTC,CASSLASGGGGGYNEQFF
NA,TRBV7-3,TRBJ2-1,NA,14,TGTGCCAGCAGCCCCCCAGCGGTAGACAATGAGCAGTTCTTC,CASSPPAVDNEQFF
NA,TRBV5-4,TRBJ1-1,NA,17,TGTGCCAGCAGCTTGCGGTCCGGGGACGGGGGGCACACTGAAGCTTTCTTT,CASSLRSGDGGHTEAFF